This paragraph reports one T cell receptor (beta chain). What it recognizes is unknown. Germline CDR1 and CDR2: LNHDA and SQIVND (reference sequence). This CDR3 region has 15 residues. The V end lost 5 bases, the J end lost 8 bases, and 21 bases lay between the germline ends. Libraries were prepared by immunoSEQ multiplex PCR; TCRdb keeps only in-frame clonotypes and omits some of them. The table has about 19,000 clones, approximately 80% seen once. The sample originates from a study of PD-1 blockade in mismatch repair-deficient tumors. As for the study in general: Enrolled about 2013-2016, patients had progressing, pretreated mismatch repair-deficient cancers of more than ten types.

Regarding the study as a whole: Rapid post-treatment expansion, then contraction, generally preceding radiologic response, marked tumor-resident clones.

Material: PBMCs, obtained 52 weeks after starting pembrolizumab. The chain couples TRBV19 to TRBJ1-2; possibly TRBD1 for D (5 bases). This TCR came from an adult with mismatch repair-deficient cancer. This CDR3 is CASSPQGGLLGGYTF. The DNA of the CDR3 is TGTGCCAGTAGTCCCCAGGGAGGCCTTTTGGGGGGCTACACCTTC.